These 15 T cell receptor beta chains originate from one sample sequenced in a study of blood T cell repertoires in COVID-19 (dated by TCRdb to the early 2020s). The library came from the immunoSEQ multiplex PCR assay. The table comes from immuneACCESS by way of TCRdb, which keeps in-frame sequences with V and J called. Part of the clones is missing from these tables; in studies checked, under half for an unresolved V gene and the rest for unknown reasons. The sample yields fewer than 25,000 clones; 75% to 90% were counted once. The ten largest account for approximately 19% of the sample. Sequencing was performed on peripheral blood. The receptors were gathered from a human donor in a cohort sampled during active COVID-19.

The chain combines TRBV4-3 with TRBJ1-1; possibly TRBD1 for D (6 bases). Germline V gene lookup returns CDR1 LGHNA and CDR2 YSLEER. This CDR3 is 17 amino acids long. V lost 3 bases, J lost 4 bases, and 21 bases lay in between. CDR3 nucleotides: TGCGCCAGCAGCCAGCAGACCGGGACACCGGAGTCCACTGAAGCTTTCTTT. Translating it yields CASSQQTGTPESTEAFF.

This clone was observed a handful of times. The rearrangement joins TRBV13 to TRBJ2-5, with 11 positions matching TRBD2. With V trimmed by 5 bases and J by 1 base, 6 bases remained unmatched. CDR3 size: 16 residues. In germline, CDR1 is PRHDT, CDR2 FYEKMQ (reference sequence). CDR3 residues: CASSPRLAGIQETQYF. CDR3 sequence (DNA): TGTGCCAGCAGCCCCCGACTAGCGGGGATCCAAGAGACCCAGTACTTC.

The rearrangement joins TRBV5-4 to TRBJ1-1, with TRBD1 matching 9 bases. The CDR3 covers 15 residues. Germline values: CDR1 SGHNT, CDR2 YYREEE (reference sequence). Trimming took 4 bases from V and 5 from J; bases not matched to a gene: 9. This CDR3 reads CASSLPNRGRTEAFF. The CDR3 region has the DNA TGTGCCAGCAGCCTACCCAACAGGGGGCGTACTGAAGCTTTCTTT.

This chain connects TRBV7-2 to TRBJ2-1; TRBD1 matches at 8 bases. The CDR3 consists of 13 residues. CDR1 and CDR2 from the germline V gene are SGHTA and FQGNSA. V trimming: 3 bases; J trimming: 8 bases; junction bases outside the gene matches: 3. The CDR3 region is CASSFLTGDEQFF. The CDR3 DNA follows: TGTGCCAGCAGCTTTTTGACAGGGGATGAGCAGTTCTTC.

The chain links TRBV5-1 to TRBJ2-7; perhaps TRBD1 as D (5 bases). Germline loops: CDR1 SGHRS, CDR2 YFSETQ. The CDR3 totals 16 residues. V was clipped by 3 bases and J by 0 bases, with 16 bases between them. CDR3 DNA sequence: TGCGCCAGCAGCTCACCCCAAGGACAACCCTCCTACGAGCAGTACTTC. Amino acid sequence: CASSSPQGQPSYEQYF.

This rearrangement joins TRBV24-1 to TRBJ2-3; D perhaps matches TRBD2 (6 bases). Germline V gives CDR1 KGHDR, CDR2 SFDVKD. The CDR3 sequence is 14 residues long. Trimming pared 7 bases from V and 2 bases from J, leaving 12 bases between. CDR3 protein: CATRASEYTDTQYF. The CDR3 bases are TGTGCCACCAGGGCTAGCGAGTACACAGATACGCAGTATTTT.

The chain joins TRBV6-5 to TRBJ2-1; TRBD1 agrees at 7 bases. The CDR3 extends over 15 amino acids. In germline, CDR1 is MNHEY, CDR2 SVGAGI. V shed 7 bases and J 0 bases; nucleotides not matched to a gene: 6. CDR3 amino acids: CASTQGQASYNEQFF. The CDR3 nucleotides are TGTGCCAGCACCCAAGGACAGGCCTCCTACAATGAGCAGTTCTTC.

The chain links TRBV4-1 to TRBJ2-5; 7 bases align to TRBD2. CDR1 and CDR2 from the germline V gene are MGHRA and YSYEKL. The junction had 8 bases not matched to a gene; V was cut back by 3 bases and J by 4 bases. This CDR3 has 15 residues. CDR3 DNA: TGCGCCAGCAGCCAGGCCGGGACTACGGGAGAGACCCAGTACTTC. Protein product: CASSQAGTTGETQYF.

The DNA for the CDR3 is TGCGCCAGCAGCTTGGGGGGTAGCGAGGCCTACGAGCAGTACTTC. Its protein is CASSLGGSEAYEQYF. The V call is TRBV5-1, the J call TRBJ2-7, with a tentative D call TRBD2 (5 bases). V was trimmed by 0 bases and J by 2 bases, leaving 12 bases between them. Per the germline V gene, CDR1 is SGHRS and CDR2 is YFSETQ. The CDR3 covers 15 residues.

The chain couples TRBV18 to TRBJ1-3; unclear D gene. The CDR3 covers 14 residues. V dropped 4 bases and J dropped 4 bases, with 11 bases sitting between them. Germline CDR1 reads KGHSH; CDR2 reads LQKENI. The CDR3 region has the DNA TGTGCCAGCTCACGCCTGGAGGGCGGAAACACCATATATTTT. Protein product: CASSRLEGGNTIYF. Drawing the rest from reference TRBV18 and TRBJ1-3, the complete variable domain is NAGVMQNPRHLVRRRGQEARLRCSPMKGHSHVYWYRQLPEEGLKFMVYLQKENIIDESGMPKERFSAEFPKEGPSILRIQQVVRGDSAAYFCASSRLEGGNTIYFGEGSWLTVV.

This chain links TRBV27 with TRBJ1-2; D is perhaps TRBD1 (5 bases). This CDR3 is built from 13 residues. Germline lookup yields CDR1 MNHEY and CDR2 SMNVEV (reference sequence). Trimming took 3 bases from V and 5 from J, leaving 10 bases between them. The CDR3 nucleotides read TGTGCCAGCAGTTTGGCCAGGGCATATGGCTACACCTTC. Amino acids: CASSLARAYGYTF.

This clone was detected only once. Other DNA sequences in this specimen translate into the identical CDR3. The genes are TRBV2 and TRBJ1-4, with 7 bases fitting TRBD1. Per the germline V gene, CDR1 is SNHLY and CDR2 is FYNNEI. The CDR3 covers 15 residues. Trimming removed 6 bases from V and 7 bases from J; junction bases left unmatched: 11. CDR3 protein: CASRGQGVYGEKLFF. DNA of the CDR3: TGTGCCAGCAGAGGTCAGGGGGTATATGGTGAAAAACTGTTTTTT.

This clone was counted once. This chain links TRBV5-4 with TRBJ2-3; 8 bases map to TRBD2. Unmatched junction bases numbered 1, after V lost 0 bases and J lost 1 base. In germline, CDR1 is SGHNT, CDR2 YYREEE (reference sequence). The CDR3 covers 15 residues. Written as DNA, the CDR3 is TGTGCCAGCAGCTTGGTGCGGGGGGGCACAGATACGCAGTATTTT. As protein: CASSLVRGGTDTQYF.

In this sample, this clone turned up a few times. The V gene is TRBV2, the J gene TRBJ1-5; no clear D. The length of the CDR3 is 16 residues. Germline V gene sequence: CDR1 SNHLY, CDR2 FYNNEI. V lost 1 base and J 0 bases, leaving 10 bases between the germline ends. This CDR3 reads CASSEESSYSNQPQHF. In nucleotides, the CDR3 is TGTGCCAGCAGTGAAGAGTCCAGTTATAGCAATCAGCCCCAGCATTTT.

This rearrangement joins TRBV19 to TRBJ1-2; D ambiguous. Germline V gene data show CDR1 as LNHDA and CDR2 as SQIVND (reference sequence). There are 15 residues in the CDR3. Trimming removed 4 bases at V and 3 bases at J, with 15 bases between. CDR3 bases: TGTGCCAGTAGTACCCCAGGTGGGTCCCACTATGGCTACACCTTC. It translates to CASSTPGGSHYGYTF. Full variable domain (rest looked up from reference TRBV19 and TRBJ1-2): DGGITQSPKYLFRKEGQNVTLSCEQNLNHDAMYWYRQDPGQGLRLIYYSQIVNDFQKGDIAEGYSVSREKKESFPLTVTSAQKNPTAFYLCASSTPGGSHYGYTFGSGTRLTVV.